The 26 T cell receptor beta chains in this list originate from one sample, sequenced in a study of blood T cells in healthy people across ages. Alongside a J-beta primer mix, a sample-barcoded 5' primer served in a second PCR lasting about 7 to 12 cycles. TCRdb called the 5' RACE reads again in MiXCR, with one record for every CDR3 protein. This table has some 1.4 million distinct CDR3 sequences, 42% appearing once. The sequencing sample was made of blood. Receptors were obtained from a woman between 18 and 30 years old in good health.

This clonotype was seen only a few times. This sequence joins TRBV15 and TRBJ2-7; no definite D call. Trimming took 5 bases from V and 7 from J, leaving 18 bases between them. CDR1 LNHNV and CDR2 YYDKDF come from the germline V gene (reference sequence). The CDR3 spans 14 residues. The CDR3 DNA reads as TGTGCCACCAGCCCCGAAGGATTACCCGGGGAGCAGTACTTC. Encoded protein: CATSPEGLPGEQYF.

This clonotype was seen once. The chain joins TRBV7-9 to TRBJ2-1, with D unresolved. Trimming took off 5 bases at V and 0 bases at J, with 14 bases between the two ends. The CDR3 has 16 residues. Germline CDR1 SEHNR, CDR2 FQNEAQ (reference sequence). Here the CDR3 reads CASSPADGYSYNEQFF. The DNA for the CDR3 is TGTGCCAGCAGCCCCGCGGACGGGTACTCCTACAATGAGCAGTTCTTC.

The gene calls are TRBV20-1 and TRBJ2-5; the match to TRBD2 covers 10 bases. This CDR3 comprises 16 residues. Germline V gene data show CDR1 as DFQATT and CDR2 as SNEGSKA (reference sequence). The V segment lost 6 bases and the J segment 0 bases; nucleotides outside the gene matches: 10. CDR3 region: CSAKKSGLADQETQYF. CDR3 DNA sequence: TGCAGTGCGAAAAAGTCTGGACTAGCGGACCAAGAGACCCAGTACTTC.

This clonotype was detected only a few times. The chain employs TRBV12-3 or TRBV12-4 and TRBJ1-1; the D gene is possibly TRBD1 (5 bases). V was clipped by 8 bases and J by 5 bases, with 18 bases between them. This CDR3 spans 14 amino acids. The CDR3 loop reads CASALGAQWTEAFF. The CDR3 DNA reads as TGTGCCAGCGCACTTGGGGCCCAATGGACTGAAGCTTTCTTT.

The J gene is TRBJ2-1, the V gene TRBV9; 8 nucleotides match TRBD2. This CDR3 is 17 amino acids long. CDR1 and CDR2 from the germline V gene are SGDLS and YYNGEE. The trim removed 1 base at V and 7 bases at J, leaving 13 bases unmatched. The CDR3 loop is CASSVSGGGGHLNEQFF. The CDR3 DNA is TGTGCCAGCAGCGTATCGGGAGGGGGAGGTCACTTGAATGAGCAGTTCTTC.

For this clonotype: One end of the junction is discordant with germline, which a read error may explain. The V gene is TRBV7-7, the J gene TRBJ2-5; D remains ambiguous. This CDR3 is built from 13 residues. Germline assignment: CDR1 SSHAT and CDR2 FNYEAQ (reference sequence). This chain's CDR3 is CASTPSLQETQYF. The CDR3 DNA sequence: TGTGCTAGCACCCCTAGTCTACAAGAGACCCAGTACTTC.

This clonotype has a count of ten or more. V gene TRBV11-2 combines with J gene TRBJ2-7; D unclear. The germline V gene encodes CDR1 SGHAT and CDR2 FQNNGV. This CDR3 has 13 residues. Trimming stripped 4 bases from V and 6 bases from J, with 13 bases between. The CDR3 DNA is TGTGCCAGCAGCTCTTTGGGGTCGAGCGAGCAGTACTTC. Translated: CASSSLGSSEQYF.

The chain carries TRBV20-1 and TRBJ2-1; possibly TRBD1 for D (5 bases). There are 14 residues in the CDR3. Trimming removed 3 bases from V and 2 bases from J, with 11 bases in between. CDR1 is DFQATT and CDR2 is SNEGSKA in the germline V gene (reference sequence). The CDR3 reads CSASAGIPYNEQFF. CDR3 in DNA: TGCAGTGCTAGCGCAGGGATCCCCTACAATGAGCAGTTCTTC.

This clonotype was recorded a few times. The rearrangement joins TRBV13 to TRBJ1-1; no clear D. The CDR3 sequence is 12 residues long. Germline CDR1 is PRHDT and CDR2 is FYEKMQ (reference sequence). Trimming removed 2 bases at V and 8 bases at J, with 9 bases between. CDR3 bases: TGTGCCAGCAGCTTATCGGCAGGCGAAGCTTTCTTT. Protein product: CASSLSAGEAFF. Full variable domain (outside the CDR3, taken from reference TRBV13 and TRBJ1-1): AAGVIQSPRHLIKEKRETATLKCYPIPRHDTVYWYQQGPGQDPQFLISFYEKMQSDKGSIPDRFSAQQFSDYHSELNMSSLELGDSALYFCASSLSAGEAFFGQGTRLTVV.

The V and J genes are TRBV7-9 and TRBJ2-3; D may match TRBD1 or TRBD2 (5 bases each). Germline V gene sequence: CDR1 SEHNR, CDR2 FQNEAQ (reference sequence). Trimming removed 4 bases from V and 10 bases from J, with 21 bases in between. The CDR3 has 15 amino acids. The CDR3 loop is CASSSGTLNGISQYF. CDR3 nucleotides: TGTGCCAGCAGCTCCGGGACCCTGAACGGCATATCGCAGTATTTT.

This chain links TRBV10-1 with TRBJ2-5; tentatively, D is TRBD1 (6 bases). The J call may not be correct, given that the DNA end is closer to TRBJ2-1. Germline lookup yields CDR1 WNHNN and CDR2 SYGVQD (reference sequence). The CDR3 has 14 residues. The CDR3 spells CASSSDRFQETQFF. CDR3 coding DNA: TGCGCCAGCAGCTCCGACAGGTTTCAAGAGACCCAGTTCTTC.

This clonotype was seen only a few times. For the CDR3, the DNA is TGTGCCAGCAGCCAATTAGGACAGGGGGCGAGGATGAACACTGAAGCTTTCTTT. Translated, it gives CASSQLGQGARMNTEAFF. The chain couples TRBV4-2 to TRBJ1-1; TRBD1 matches 11 bases. With 2 bases clipped from V and 0 bases from J, the junction kept 8 bases outside the gene matches. This CDR3 is 18 amino acids long. Germline V gives CDR1 LGHNA, CDR2 YNFKEQ.

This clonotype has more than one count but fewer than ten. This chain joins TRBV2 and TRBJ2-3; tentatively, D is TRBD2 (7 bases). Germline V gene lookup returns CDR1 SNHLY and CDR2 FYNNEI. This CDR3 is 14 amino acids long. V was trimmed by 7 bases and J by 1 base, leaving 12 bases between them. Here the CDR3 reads CASKEGGGTDTQYF. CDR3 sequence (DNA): TGTGCCAGCAAGGAGGGGGGGGGCACAGATACGCAGTATTTT.

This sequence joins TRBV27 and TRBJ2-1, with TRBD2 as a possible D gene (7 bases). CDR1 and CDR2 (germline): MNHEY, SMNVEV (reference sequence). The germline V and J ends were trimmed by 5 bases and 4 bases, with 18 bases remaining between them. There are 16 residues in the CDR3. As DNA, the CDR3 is TGTGCCAGCAGTCCGCTAGGGGGGGGGAATTACAATGAGCAGTTCTTC. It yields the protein CASSPLGGGNYNEQFF.

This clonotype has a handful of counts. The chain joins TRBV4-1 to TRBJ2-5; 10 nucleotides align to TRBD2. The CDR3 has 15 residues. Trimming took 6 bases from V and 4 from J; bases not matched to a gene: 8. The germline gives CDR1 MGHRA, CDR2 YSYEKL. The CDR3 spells CASRPIAGGGETQYF. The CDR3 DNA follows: TGCGCCAGCAGGCCGATAGCGGGAGGCGGAGAGACCCAGTACTTC.

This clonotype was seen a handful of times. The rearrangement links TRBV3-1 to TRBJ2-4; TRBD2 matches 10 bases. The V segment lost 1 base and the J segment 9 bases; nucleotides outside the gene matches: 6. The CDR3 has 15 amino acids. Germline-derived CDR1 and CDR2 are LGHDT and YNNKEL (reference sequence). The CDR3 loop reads CASSQGGTSVGIQYF. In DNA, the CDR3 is TGTGCCAGCAGCCAAGGCGGGACTAGCGTGGGCATTCAGTACTTC.

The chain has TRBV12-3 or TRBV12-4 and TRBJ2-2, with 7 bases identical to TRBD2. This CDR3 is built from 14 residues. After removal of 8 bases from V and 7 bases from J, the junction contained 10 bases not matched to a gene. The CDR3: CASGLGGSVGELFF. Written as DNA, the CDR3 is TGTGCCAGCGGCCTGGGAGGGTCGGTCGGGGAGCTGTTTTTT.

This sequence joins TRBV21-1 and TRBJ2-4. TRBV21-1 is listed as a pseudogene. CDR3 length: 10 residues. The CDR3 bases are TGTGCCAGCAGCAAAGCCCTTCAGTACTTC. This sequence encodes CASSKALQYF.

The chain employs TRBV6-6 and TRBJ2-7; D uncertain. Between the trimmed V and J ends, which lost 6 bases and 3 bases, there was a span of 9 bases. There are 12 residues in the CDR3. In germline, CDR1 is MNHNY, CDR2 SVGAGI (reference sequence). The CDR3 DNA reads TGTGCCAGCAGCCGGTCCTACTACGAGCAGTACTTC. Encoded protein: CASSRSYYEQYF.

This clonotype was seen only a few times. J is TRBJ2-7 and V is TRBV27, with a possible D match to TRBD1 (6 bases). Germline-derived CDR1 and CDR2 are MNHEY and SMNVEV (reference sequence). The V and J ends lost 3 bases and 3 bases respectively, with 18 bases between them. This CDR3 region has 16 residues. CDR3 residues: CASSFFPQGPYYEQYF. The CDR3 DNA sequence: TGTGCCAGCAGTTTCTTCCCGCAGGGGCCCTACTACGAGCAGTACTTC.

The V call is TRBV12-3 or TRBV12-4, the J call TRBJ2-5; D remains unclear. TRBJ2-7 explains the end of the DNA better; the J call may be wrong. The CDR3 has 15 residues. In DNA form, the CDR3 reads TGTGCCAGCCGGGCCAGCAACACACATTACTACGAGCAGTACTTC. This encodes CASRASNTHYYEQYF.

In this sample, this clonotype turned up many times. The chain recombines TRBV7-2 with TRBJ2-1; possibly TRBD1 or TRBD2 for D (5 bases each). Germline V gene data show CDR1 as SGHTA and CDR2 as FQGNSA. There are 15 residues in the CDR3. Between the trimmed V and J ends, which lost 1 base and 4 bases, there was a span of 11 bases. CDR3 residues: CASSLGGSIYNEQFF. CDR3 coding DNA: TGTGCCAGCAGCTTAGGGGGGTCGATATACAATGAGCAGTTCTTC.

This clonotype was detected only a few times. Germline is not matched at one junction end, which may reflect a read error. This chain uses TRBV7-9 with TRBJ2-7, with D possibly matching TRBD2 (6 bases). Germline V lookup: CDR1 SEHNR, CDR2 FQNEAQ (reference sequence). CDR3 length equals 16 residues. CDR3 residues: CARSLAAPLDTTEQYF. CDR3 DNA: TGTGCCAGAAGCTTAGCGGCCCCTCTGGATACTACCGAGCAGTACTTC.

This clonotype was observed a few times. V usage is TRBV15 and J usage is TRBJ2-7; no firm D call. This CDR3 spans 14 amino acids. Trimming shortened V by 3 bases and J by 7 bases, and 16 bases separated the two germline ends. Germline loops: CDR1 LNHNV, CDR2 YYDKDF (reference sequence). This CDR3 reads CATSRSLLYNEQYF. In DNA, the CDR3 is TGTGCCACCAGCAGGTCCCTCCTGTACAATGAGCAGTACTTC.

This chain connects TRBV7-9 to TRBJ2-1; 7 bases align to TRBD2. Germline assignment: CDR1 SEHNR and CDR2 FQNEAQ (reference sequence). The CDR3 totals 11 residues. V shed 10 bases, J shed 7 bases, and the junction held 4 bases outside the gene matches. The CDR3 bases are TGTGCCACCCTCGGGGGGAATGAGCAGTTCTTC. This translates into CATLGGNEQFF.

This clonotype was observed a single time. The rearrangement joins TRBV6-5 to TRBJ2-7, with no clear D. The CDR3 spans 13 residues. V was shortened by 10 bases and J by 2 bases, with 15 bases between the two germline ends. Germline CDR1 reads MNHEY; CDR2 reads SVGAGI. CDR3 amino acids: CATIKAGPYEQYF. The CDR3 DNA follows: TGTGCCACCATTAAGGCCGGGCCCTACGAGCAGTACTTC.